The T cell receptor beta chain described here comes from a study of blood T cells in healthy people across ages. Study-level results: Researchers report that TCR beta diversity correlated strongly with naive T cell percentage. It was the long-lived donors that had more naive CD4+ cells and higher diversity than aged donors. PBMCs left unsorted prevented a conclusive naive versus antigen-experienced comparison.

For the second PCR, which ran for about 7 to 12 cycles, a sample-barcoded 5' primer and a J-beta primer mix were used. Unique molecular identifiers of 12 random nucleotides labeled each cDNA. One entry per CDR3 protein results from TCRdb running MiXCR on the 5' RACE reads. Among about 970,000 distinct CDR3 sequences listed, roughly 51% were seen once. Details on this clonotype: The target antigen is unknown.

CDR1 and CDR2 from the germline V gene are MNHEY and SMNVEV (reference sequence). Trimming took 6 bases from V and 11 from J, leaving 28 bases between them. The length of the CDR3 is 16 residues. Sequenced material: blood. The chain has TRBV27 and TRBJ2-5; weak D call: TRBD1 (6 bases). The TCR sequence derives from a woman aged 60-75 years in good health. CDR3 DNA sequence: TGTGCCAGCAGCCTTCCTGGGGACAAATCCTACAATGAGCAGTACTTC. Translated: CASSLPGDKSYNEQYF.